The present T cell receptor (beta chain) was sequenced within a study of T cell repertoires in cytomegalovirus infection. One entry per CDR3 protein results from TCRdb running MiXCR on the reads. The table shows about 770,000 distinct CDR3 sequences, with 25% to 35% occurring only once. Worth noting for this clonotype: Antigen: not known.

The study, taken as a whole, reports: Within the response measured ex vivo, HLA-C-restricted CMV-specific TCR beta clonotypes were dominant.

The CDR3 has 15 residues. V was clipped by 1 base and J by 1 base, with 7 bases between them. V is TRBV12-3 or TRBV12-4 and J is TRBJ2-2; D may be TRBD2 (5 bases). The receptor's source is a human donor in good health (CMV status not recorded). Some clones in this sample may be carry-over from other donors' samples. The material sequenced was cultured CD8+ T cells from PBMCs, taken from culture after CMV antigen stimulation. The CDR3 sequence is CASSLGRENTGELFF. The CDR3 DNA reads as TGTGCCAGCAGTTTAGGTCGGGAGAACACCGGGGAGCTGTTTTTT.